Following are 6 T cell receptor beta chains from one sample sequenced in a study of blood T cell repertoires in COVID-19. Profiling relied on immunoSEQ multiplex PCR, and the TCRdb table lists in-frame clones only, not all of them. This table has approximately 160,000 clones, around 87% appearing once. The sequenced sample consisted of peripheral blood. The source of these receptors is a man between 60 and 70 years old with COVID-19, enrolled during active disease.

V usage is TRBV19 and J usage is TRBJ2-2, with 12 bases aligning to TRBD2. The CDR3 runs to 16 residues. Germline V lookup: CDR1 LNHDA, CDR2 SQIVND (reference sequence). V was pared by 5 bases and J by 1 base, with 2 bases of the junction left unmatched. CDR3 nucleotides: TGTGCCAGTAGTGCGGGACTAGCGGGGAACACCGGGGAGCTGTTTTTT. As protein: CASSAGLAGNTGELFF.

The rearrangement joins TRBV6-5 to TRBJ1-2, with D possibly being TRBD1 (5 bases). This CDR3 is built from 12 residues. Trimming cost V 4 bases and J 2 bases, with 5 bases left between them. The germline gives CDR1 MNHEY, CDR2 SVGAGI. The chain's CDR3 is CASSSGNYGYTF. The CDR3 bases are TGTGCCAGCAGTTCAGGGAACTATGGCTACACCTTC.

V gene TRBV7-8 combines with J gene TRBJ1-4, with TRBD1 identical over 7 bases. Germline V gives CDR1 SGHVS, CDR2 FQNEAQ. Unmatched junction bases numbered 17, after V lost 5 bases and J lost 8 bases. The CDR3 totals 17 residues. The CDR3 coding sequence is TGTGCCAGCAGCGTTGGACCGACAGGGCGGGTTCGGGAAAAACTGTTTTTT. This encodes CASSVGPTGRVREKLFF.

V gene TRBV24-1 combines with J gene TRBJ2-2, with 12 bases lining up with TRBD1. Germline assignment: CDR1 KGHDR and CDR2 SFDVKD. The CDR3 sequence is 14 residues long. V shed 10 bases and J 8 bases; nucleotides not matched to a gene: 7. CDR3 sequence: CATRGQGAVGELFF. In DNA form, the CDR3 reads TGTGCCACGAGGGGACAGGGGGCAGTGGGGGAGCTGTTTTTT.

This clone was counted a few times. The chain has TRBV6-5 and TRBJ1-2; TRBD1 matches 7 bases. This CDR3 contains 14 residues. Trimming cost V 2 bases and J 5 bases; bases outside gene matches: 5. Germline V lookup: CDR1 MNHEY, CDR2 SVGAGI. The CDR3 loop is CASSYGTAKYGYTF. The CDR3 DNA follows: TGTGCCAGCAGTTACGGGACAGCAAAATATGGCTACACCTTC.

The chain joins TRBV7-9 to TRBJ1-6; D remains ambiguous. Trimming cost V 4 bases and J 9 bases, with 10 bases left between them. From germline, CDR1 is SEHNR and CDR2 FQNEAQ (reference sequence). This CDR3 contains 13 residues. The CDR3 is CASSSTIGSPLHF. Written as DNA, the CDR3 is TGTGCCAGCAGCTCGACAATCGGTTCACCCCTCCACTTT.